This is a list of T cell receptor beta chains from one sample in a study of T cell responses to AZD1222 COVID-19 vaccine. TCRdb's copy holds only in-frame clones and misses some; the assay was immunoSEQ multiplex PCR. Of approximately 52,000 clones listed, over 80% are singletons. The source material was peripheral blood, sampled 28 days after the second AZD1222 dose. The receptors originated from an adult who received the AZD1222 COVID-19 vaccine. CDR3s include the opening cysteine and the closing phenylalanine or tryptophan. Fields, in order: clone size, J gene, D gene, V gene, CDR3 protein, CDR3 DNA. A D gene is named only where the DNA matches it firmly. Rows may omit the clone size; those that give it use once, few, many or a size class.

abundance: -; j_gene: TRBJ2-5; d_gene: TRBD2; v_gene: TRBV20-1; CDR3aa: CSASRLAGGSSETQYF; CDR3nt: TGCAGTGCTAGTCGGCTAGCGGGGGGTTCATCGGAGACCCAGTACTTC
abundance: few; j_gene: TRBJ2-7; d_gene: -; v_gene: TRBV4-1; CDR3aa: CASSQGSPGSGYEQYF; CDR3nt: TGCGCCAGCAGCCAAGGAAGTCCGGGTAGTGGGTACGAGCAGTACTTC
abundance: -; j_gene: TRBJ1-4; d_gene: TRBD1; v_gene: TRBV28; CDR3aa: CASMLGTVYNEKLFF; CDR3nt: TGTGCCAGCATGCTCGGGACAGTCTATAATGAAAAACTGTTTTTT
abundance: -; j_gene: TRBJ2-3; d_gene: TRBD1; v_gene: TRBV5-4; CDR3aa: CATQQGALADTQYF; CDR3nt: TGTGCCACACAACAGGGGGCATTGGCAGATACGCAGTATTTT
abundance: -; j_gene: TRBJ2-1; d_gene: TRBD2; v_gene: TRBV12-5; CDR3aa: CASGQSGRASNEQFF; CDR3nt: TGTGCTAGTGGACAGAGCGGGAGGGCCTCTAATGAGCAGTTCTTC
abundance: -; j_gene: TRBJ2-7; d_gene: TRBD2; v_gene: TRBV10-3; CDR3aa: CAISEELAGTYEQYF; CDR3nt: TGTGCCATCAGTGAGGAGCTAGCGGGAACCTACGAGCAGTACTTC
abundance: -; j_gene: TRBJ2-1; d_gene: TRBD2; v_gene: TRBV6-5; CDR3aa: CASSYELAAPYNEQFF; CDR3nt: TGTGCCAGCAGTTACGAGCTAGCGGCCCCCTACAATGAGCAGTTCTTC
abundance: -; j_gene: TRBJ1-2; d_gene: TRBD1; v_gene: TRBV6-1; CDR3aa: CASSATGTGTAYTF; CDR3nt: TGTGCCAGCAGTGCCACCGGGACAGGGACTGCCTACACCTTC
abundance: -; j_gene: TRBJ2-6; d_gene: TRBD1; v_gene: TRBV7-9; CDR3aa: CASSTTGSGANVLTF; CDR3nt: TGTGCCAGCAGCACGACAGGGTCTGGGGCCAACGTCCTGACTTTC
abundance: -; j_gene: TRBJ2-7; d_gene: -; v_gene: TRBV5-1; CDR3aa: CASSPYTGTYEQYF; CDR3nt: TGCGCCAGCAGCCCATACACTGGAACCTACGAGCAGTACTTC
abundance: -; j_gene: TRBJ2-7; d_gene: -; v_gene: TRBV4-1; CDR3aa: CASSQVDRSYEQYF; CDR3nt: TGCGCCAGCAGCCAGGTCGACAGGTCCTACGAGCAGTACTTC
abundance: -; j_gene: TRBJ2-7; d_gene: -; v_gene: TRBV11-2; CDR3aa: CASSTGDYEQYF; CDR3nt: TGTGCCAGCAGTACTGGGGACTACGAGCAGTACTTC
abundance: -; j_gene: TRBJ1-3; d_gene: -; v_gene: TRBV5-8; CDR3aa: CASSGKGAGNTIYF; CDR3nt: TGTGCCAGCAGCGGCAAGGGGGCTGGAAACACCATATATTTT
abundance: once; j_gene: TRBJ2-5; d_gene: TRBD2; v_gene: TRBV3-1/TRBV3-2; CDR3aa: CASSQVAGVETQYF; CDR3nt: TGTGCCAGCAGCCAAGTAGCGGGAGTGGAGACCCAGTACTTC
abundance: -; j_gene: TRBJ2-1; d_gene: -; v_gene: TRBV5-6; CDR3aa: CASSLLRGGEQFF; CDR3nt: TGTGCCAGCAGCTTACTCAGGGGAGGTGAGCAGTTCTTC
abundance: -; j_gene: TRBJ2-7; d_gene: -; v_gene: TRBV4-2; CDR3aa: CASSQVTGEQYF; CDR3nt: TGTGCCAGCAGCCAGGTGACAGGCGAGCAGTACTTC
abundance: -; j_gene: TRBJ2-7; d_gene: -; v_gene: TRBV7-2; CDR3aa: CASSLRGGLDEQYF; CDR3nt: TGTGCCAGCAGCTTAAGGGGGGGGCTAGACGAGCAGTACTTC
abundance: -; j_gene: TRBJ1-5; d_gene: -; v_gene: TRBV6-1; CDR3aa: CASSEALGKGNSNQPQHF; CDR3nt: TGTGCCAGCAGTGAAGCGCTGGGGAAAGGGAATAGCAATCAGCCCCAGCATTTT
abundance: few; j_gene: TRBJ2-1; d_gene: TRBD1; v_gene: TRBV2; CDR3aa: CASRGQGGNEQFF; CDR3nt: TGTGCCAGCAGGGGACAGGGGGGAAATGAGCAGTTCTTC
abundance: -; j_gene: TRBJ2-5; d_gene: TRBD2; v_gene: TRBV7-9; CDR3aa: CASSISGRQETQYF; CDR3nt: TGTGCCAGCAGTATTAGCGGGAGACAAGAGACCCAGTACTTC
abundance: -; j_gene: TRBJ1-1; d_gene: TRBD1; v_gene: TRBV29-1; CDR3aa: CSVGQGGMNTEAFF; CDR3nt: TGCAGCGTCGGACAGGGCGGGATGAACACTGAAGCTTTCTTT
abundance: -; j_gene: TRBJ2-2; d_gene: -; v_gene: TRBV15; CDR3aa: CATSPGRTGELFF; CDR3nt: TGTGCCACCAGCCCGGGCAGGACCGGGGAGCTGTTTTTT
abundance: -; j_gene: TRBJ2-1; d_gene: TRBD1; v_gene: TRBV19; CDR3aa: CASSYGQGGNEQLF; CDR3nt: TGTGCCAGTAGTTATGGACAGGGGGGGAATGAGCAGCTCTTC
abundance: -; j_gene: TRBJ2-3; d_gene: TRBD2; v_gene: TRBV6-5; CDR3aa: CAGRKGLTADTQYF; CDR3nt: TGTGCCGGCAGAAAGGGACTAACGGCAGATACGCAGTATTTT
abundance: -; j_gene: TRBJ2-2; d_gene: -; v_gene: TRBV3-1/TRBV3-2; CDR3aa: CASSQMGGGSTGELFF; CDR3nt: TGTGCCAGCAGCCAAATGGGAGGGGGCTCGACCGGGGAGCTGTTTTTT
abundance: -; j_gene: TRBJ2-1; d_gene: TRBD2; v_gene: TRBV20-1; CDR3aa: CSASAGGRNEQFF; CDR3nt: TGCAGTGCTAGTGCGGGAGGCAGAAATGAGCAGTTCTTC
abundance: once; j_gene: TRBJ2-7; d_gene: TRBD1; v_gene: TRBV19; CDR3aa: CASTTGTGSSEQYF; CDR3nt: TGTGCCAGCACCACCGGGACAGGGAGTTCCGAGCAGTACTTC
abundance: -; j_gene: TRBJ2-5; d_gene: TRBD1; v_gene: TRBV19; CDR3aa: CASSSGTGSETQYF; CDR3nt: TGTGCCAGTAGTAGCGGGACAGGGTCAGAGACCCAGTACTTC
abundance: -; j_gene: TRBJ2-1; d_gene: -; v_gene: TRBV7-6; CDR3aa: CASSPGRTTYNEQFF; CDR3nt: TGTGCCAGCAGCCCAGGAAGGACTACCTACAATGAGCAGTTCTTC
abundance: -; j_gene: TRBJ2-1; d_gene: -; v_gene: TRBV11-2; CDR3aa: CASSLVVTPSYNEQFF; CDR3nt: TGTGCCAGCAGCTTAGTGGTGACACCCTCCTACAATGAGCAGTTCTTC
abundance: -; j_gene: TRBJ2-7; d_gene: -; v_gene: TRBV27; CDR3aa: CASSLSFLEASRGYEQYF; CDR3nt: TGTGCCAGCAGTTTATCATTTCTGGAGGCCTCCCGGGGCTACGAGCAGTACTTC
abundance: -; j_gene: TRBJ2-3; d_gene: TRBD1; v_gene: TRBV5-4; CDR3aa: CASSRKQDRTDTQYF; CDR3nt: TGTGCCAGCAGCCGAAAACAGGACAGGACAGATACGCAGTATTTT
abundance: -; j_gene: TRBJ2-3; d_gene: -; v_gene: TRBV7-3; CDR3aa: CASSLSGRDTQYF; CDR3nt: TGTGCCAGCAGCTTATCAGGCAGAGATACGCAGTATTTT
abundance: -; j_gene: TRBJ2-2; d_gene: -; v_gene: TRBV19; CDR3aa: CASSIGATTGELFF; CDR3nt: TGTGCCAGTAGTATAGGAGCCACCACCGGGGAGCTGTTTTTT
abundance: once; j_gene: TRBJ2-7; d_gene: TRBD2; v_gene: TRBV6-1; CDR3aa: CASSGKISGGVSYEQYF; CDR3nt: TGTGCCAGCAGTGGGAAAATTAGCGGGGGAGTTTCCTACGAGCAGTACTTC
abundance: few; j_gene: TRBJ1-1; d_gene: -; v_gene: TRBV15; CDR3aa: CATSRFEGAEAFF; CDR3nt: TGTGCCACCAGCAGATTCGAGGGCGCTGAAGCTTTCTTT
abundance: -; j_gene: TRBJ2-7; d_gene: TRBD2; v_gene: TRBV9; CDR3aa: CASSVAASGRDEQYF; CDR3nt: TGTGCCAGCAGCGTAGCCGCTAGCGGGAGGGACGAGCAGTACTTC
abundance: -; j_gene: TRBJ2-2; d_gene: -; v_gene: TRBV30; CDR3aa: CAWSRGRAPHGLFF; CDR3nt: TGTGCCTGGAGTCGGGGCAGGGCCCCCCACGGGCTGTTTTTT
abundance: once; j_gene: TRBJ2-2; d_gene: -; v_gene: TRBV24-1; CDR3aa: CATSDWGRLTNTGELFF; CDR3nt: TGTGCCACCAGTGACTGGGGACGGCTTACGAACACCGGGGAGCTGTTTTTT
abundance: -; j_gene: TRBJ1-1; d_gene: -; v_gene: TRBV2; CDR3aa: CASSGTRDTEAFF; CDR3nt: TGTGCCAGTTCAGGGACGAGAGACACTGAAGCTTTCTTT
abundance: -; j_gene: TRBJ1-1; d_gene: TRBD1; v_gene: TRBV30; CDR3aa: CAWSDRDTEAFF; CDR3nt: TGTGCCTGGTCGGACAGGGACACTGAAGCTTTCTTT
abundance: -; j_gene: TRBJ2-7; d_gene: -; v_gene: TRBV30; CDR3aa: CAFQRGTDYEQYF; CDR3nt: TGTGCCTTTCAACGGGGGACTGACTACGAGCAGTACTTC
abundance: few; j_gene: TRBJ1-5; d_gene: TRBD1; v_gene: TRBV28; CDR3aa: CASSRTGSNQPQHF; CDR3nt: TGTGCCAGCAGTCGGACAGGGAGCAATCAGCCCCAGCATTTT
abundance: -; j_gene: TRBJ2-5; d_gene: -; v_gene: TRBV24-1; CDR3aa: CATSDLGNTDQETQYF; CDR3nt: TGTGCCACCAGTGATTTGGGGAACACGGACCAAGAGACCCAGTACTTC
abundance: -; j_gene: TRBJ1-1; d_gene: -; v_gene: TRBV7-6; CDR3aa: CASSLGRAGAMNTEAFF; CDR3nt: TGTGCCAGCAGCTTAGGGAGGGCAGGGGCCATGAACACTGAAGCTTTCTTT
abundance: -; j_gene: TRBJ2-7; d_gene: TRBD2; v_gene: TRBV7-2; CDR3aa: CASSPTSREQYF; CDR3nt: TGTGCCAGCAGTCCGACTAGCCGCGAGCAGTACTTC
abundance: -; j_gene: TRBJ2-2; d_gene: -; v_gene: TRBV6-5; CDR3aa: CASGPDQGTGELFF; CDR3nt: TGTGCCAGCGGGCCGGACCAGGGGACCGGGGAGCTGTTTTTT
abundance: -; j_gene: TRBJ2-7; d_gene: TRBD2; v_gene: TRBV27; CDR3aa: CASSFTGTSGRSNEQYF; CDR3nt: TGTGCCAGCAGTTTCACCGGGACTAGCGGGAGATCCAACGAGCAGTACTTC
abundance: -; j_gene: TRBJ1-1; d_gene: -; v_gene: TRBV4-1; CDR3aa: CASSPKGGQGNTEAFF; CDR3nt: TGCGCCAGCAGCCCGAAGGGGGGCCAGGGGAACACTGAAGCTTTCTTT
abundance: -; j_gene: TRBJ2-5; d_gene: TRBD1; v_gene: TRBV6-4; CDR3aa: CASSDRDRGLKTQYF; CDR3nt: TGTGCCAGCAGTGACCGGGACAGGGGGCTGAAGACCCAGTACTTC
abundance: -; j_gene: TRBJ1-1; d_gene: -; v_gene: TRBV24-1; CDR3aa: CATSDARSGTEAFF; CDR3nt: TGTGCCACCAGTGATGCCCGGTCGGGCACTGAAGCTTTCTTT
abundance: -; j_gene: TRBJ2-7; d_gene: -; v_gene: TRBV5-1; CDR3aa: CASSLGVPDEQYF; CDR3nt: TGCGCCAGCAGCTTGGGGGTTCCCGACGAGCAGTACTTC
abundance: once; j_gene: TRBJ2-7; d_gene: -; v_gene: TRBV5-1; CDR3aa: CASSLGKYEQYF; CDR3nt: TGCGCCAGCAGCTTGGGCAAGTACGAGCAGTACTTC
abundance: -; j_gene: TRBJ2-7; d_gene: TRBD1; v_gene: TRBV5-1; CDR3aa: CASSSHRGVAYEQYF; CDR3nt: TGCGCCAGCAGCTCTCACAGGGGGGTAGCTTACGAGCAGTACTTC
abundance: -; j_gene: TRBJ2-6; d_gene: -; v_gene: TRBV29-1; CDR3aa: CSTRSKGSGANVLTF; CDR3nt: TGCAGCACCCGGTCCAAGGGCTCTGGGGCCAACGTCCTGACTTTC
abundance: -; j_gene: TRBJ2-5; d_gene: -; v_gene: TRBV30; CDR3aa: CAWSAERGGGETQYF; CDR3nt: TGTGCCTGGAGTGCCGAGCGGGGAGGGGGAGAGACCCAGTACTTC
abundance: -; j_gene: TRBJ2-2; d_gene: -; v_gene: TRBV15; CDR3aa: CATSRPPAHTGELFF; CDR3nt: TGTGCCACCAGCAGGCCGCCGGCTCACACCGGGGAGCTGTTTTTT
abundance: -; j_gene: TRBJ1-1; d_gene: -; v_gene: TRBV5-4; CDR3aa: CASSGSSGMNTEAFF; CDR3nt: TGTGCCAGCAGCGGAAGCAGTGGGATGAACACTGAAGCTTTCTTT
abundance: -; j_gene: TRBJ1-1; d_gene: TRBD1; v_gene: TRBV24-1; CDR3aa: CATSDSRTGANTEAFF; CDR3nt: TGTGCCACCAGTGACAGTAGGACAGGGGCGAACACTGAAGCTTTCTTT
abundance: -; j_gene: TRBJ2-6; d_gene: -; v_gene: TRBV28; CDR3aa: CASRNHLLGANVLTF; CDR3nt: TGTGCCAGCAGGAACCACCTCTTGGGGGCCAACGTCCTGACTTTC